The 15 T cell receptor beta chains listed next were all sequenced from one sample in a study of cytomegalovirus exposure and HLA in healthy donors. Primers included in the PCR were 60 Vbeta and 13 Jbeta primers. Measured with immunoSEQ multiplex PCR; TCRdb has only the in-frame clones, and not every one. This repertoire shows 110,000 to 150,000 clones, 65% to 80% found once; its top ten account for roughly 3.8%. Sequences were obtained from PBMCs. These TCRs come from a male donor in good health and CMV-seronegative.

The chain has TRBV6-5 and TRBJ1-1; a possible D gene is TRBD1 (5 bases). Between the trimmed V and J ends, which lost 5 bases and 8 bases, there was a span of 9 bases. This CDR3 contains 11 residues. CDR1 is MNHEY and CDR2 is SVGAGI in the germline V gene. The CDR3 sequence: CASSDSREAFF. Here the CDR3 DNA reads TGTGCCAGCAGTGACAGTAGGGAAGCTTTCTTT.

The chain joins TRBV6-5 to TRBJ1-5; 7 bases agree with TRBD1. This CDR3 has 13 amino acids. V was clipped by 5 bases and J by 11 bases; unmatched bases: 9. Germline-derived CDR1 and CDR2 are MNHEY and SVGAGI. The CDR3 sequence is CASSNRQGGAQHF. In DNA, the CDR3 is TGTGCCAGCAGTAACCGCCAGGGGGGAGCCCAGCATTTT.

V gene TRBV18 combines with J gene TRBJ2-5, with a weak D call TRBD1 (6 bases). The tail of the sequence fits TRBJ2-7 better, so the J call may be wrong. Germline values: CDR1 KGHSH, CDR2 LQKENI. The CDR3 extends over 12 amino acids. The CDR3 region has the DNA TGTGCCAGCTCACTACAGGGTAACGAGCAGTACTTC. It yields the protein CASSLQGNEQYF.

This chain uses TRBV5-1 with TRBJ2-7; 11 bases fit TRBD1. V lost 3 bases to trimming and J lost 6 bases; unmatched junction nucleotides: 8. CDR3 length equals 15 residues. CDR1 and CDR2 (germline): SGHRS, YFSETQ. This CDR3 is CASSSPDRGLIEQYF. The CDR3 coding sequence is TGCGCCAGCAGCTCCCCGGACAGGGGGCTGATCGAGCAGTACTTC.

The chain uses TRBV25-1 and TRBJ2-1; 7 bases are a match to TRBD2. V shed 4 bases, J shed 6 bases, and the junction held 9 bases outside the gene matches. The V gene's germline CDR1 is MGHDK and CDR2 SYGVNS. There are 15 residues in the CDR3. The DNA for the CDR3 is TGTGCCAGCAGTGCCTGGGGGGGGAGACCCAATGAGCAGTTCTTC. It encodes CASSAWGGRPNEQFF.

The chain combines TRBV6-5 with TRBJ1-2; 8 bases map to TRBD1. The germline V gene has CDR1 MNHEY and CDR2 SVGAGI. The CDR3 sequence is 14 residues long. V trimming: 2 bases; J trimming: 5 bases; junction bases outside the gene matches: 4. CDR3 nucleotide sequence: TGTGCCAGCAGTTACCAAGGACAGGGTTATGGCTACACCTTC. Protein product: CASSYQGQGYGYTF.

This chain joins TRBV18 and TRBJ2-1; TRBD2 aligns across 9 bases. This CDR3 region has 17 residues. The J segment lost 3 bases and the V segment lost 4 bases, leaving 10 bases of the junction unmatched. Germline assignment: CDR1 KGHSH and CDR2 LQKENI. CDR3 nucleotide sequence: TGTGCCAGCTCACACGGTCGGGTAGCGGGAGACTACAATGAGCAGTTCTTC. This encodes CASSHGRVAGDYNEQFF.

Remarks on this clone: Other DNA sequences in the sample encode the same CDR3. The CDR3 sequence is CASSPRTGNTGELFF. In DNA form, the CDR3 reads TGTGCCAGCAGCCCAAGAACAGGGAACACCGGGGAGCTGTTTTTT. This sequence joins TRBV5-4 and TRBJ2-2; D is possibly TRBD1 (5 bases). Germline V CDR1 and CDR2: SGHNT, YYREEE (reference sequence). The CDR3 loop spans 15 amino acids. V dropped 4 bases and J dropped 1 base, with 11 bases sitting between them.

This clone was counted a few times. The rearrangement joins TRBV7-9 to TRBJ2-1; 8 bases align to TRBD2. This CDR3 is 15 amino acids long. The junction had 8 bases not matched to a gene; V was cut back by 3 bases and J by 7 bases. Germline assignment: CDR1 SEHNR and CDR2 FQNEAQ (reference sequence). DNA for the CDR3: TGTGCCAGCAGCTTTGTTCGGGGGGGCCTGAATGAGCAGTTCTTC. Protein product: CASSFVRGGLNEQFF.

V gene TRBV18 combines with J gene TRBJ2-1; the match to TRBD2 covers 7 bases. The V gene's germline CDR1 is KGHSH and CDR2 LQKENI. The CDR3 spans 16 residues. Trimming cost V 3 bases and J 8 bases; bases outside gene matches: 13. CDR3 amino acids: CASSPVPQTGGYEQFF. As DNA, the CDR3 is TGTGCCAGCTCACCGGTACCCCAAACGGGGGGTTATGAGCAGTTCTTC.

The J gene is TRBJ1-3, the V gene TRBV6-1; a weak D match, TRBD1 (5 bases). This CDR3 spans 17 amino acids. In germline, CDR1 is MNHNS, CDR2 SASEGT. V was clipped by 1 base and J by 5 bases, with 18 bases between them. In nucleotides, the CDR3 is TGTGCCAGCAGTGAAGAGGACACGTCCTTTTTTAGAAACACCATATATTTT. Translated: CASSEEDTSFFRNTIYF.

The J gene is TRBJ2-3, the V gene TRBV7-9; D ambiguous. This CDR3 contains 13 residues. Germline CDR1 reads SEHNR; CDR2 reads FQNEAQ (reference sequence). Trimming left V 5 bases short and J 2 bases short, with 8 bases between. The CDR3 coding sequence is TGTGCCAGCAGCACTACCTTCACAGATACGCAGTATTTT. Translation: CASSTTFTDTQYF.

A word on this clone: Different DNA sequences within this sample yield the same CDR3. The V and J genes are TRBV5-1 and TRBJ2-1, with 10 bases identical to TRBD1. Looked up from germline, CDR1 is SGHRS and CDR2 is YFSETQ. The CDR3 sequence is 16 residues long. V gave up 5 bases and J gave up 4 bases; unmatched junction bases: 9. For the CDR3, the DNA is TGCGCCAGCAGTCCCGCCGGGACAGGGGTATACAATGAGCAGTTCTTC. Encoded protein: CASSPAGTGVYNEQFF.

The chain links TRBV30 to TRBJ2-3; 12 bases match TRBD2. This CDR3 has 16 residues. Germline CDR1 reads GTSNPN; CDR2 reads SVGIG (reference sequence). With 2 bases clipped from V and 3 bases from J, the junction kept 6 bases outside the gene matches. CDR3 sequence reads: CAWSHQGLAGTDTQYF. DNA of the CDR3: TGTGCCTGGAGTCACCAAGGACTAGCGGGAACAGATACGCAGTATTTT.

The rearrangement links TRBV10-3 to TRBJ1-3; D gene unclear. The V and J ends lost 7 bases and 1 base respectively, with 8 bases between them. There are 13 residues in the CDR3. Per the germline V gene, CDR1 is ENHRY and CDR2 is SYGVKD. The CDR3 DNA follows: TGTGCCATCAACGACATTTCTGGAAACACCATATATTTT. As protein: CAINDISGNTIYF.